A single sample gave rise to the 6 T cell receptor beta chains below, sequenced in a study of OX40 agonist ivuxolimab in advanced cancers. The repertoire was sequenced with immunoSEQ multiplex PCR; TCRdb's copy has only in-frame clones and lacks some. The profile shows 80,000 to 90,000 clones, around 80% of them singletons. Source: CD4+ or CD8+ T cells sorted from blood, taken in a trial of the OX40 agonist ivuxolimab. The receptors here all came from an adult with an advanced solid tumor such as melanoma, head and neck, liver or kidney cancer.

V gene TRBV19 combines with J gene TRBJ1-1; possibly TRBD1 for D (5 bases). This CDR3 comprises 13 residues. Germline V gene lookup returns CDR1 LNHDA and CDR2 SQIVND (reference sequence). Trimming removed 3 bases at V and 5 bases at J, with 10 bases between. The CDR3 reads CASSMQGLTEAFF. DNA for the CDR3: TGTGCCAGTAGTATGCAGGGATTAACTGAAGCTTTCTTT.

Worth noting for this clone: A read error may account for a junction end that differs from germline. The chain combines TRBV7-7 with TRBJ2-5; D unclear. The germline V gene has CDR1 SSHAT and CDR2 FNYEAQ (reference sequence). CDR3 length: 13 residues. In DNA, the CDR3 is TGTGCTAGCAGCTTAGACCGCCGGGAGACCCAGTACTTC. Translated, it gives CASSLDRRETQYF.

This clone was counted only a few times. The genes are TRBV6-5 and TRBJ1-2; a weak D match, TRBD1 (5 bases). Germline CDR1 and CDR2: MNHEY and SVGAGI. The germline V and J ends were trimmed by 9 bases and 6 bases, with 17 bases remaining between them. The CDR3 extends over 13 amino acids. This CDR3 is CASTGRRGDGYTF. CDR3 nucleotides: TGTGCCAGTACAGGCCGACGAGGAGATGGCTACACCTTC.

The chain combines TRBV15 with TRBJ2-2; weak D call: TRBD1 (5 bases). Trimming pared 3 bases from V and 5 bases from J, leaving 10 bases between. Germline assignment: CDR1 LNHNV and CDR2 YYDKDF (reference sequence). The CDR3 runs to 14 residues. The chain's CDR3 is CATSRLQVTGELFF. CDR3 nucleotides: TGTGCCACCAGCAGGCTACAGGTTACCGGGGAGCTGTTTTTT.

The V gene is TRBV30, the J gene TRBJ1-4; D not resolved. Germline CDR1 and CDR2: GTSNPN and SVGIG (reference sequence). This CDR3 contains 13 residues. The V gene lost 2 bases and the J gene lost 8 bases, with 12 bases spanning the gap. The CDR3 loop reads CAWSNVVGEKLFF. CDR3 DNA sequence: TGTGCCTGGAGTAACGTAGTAGGAGAAAAACTGTTTTTT.

The chain employs TRBV11-2 and TRBJ2-1; D gene ambiguous. CDR1 and CDR2 (germline): SGHAT, FQNNGV. V was trimmed by 2 bases and J by 5 bases, leaving 10 bases between them. This CDR3 spans 14 amino acids. In DNA, the CDR3 is TGTGCCAGCAGCTTAAATGGGCTTGACAATGAGCAGTTCTTC. Its protein product is CASSLNGLDNEQFF.